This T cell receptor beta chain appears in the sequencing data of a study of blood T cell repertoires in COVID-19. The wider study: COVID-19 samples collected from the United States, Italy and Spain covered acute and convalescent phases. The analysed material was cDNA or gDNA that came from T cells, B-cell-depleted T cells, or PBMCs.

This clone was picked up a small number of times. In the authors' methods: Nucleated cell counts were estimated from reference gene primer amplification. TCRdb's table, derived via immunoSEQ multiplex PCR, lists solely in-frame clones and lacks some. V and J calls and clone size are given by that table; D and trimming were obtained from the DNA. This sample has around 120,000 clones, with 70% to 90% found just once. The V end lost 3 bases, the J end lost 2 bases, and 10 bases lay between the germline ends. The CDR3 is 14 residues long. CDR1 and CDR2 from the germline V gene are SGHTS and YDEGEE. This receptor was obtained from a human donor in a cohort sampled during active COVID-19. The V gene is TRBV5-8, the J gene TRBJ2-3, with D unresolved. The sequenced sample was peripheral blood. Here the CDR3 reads CASSWAQDTDTQYF. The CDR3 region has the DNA TGTGCCAGCAGCTGGGCCCAGGACACAGATACGCAGTATTTT.